The sequence of this TCR beta chain was determined in a study of CD8 T cells in Susac syndrome. On the study more broadly: Blood was drawn from patients with Susac syndrome. At that point, they were therapy-naive, on corticosteroids, or on intravenous immunoglobulin alone.

Study findings and constraints: Acknowledgment was made by the study that its TCR sequencing and HLA analysis involved a relatively small number of individuals.

Trimming stripped 3 bases from V and 1 base from J, with 7 bases between. Per the germline V gene, CDR1 is SGHVS and CDR2 is FQNEAQ. The CDR3 is made up of 15 amino acids. Negative isolation yielded the CD8+ and CD4+ T cells, while FACS enriched the TEMRA cells. The RNA input was roughly 0.45 to 1 ug, and it was reverse transcribed with random hexamers. Across 54 Vbeta and 13 Jbeta, TCR beta CDR3 was amplified with immunoSEQ multiplex PCR. TCRdb used MiXCR to reprocess the immunoSEQ multiplex PCR reads, holding one entry per CDR3 protein. The sample yields fewer than 200,000 distinct CDR3 sequences, 90% to 95% seen once. Details on this clonotype: Its antigen remains unidentified.

The sequenced sample was CD4+ T cells from PBMCs. The TCR was taken from a human donor with Susac syndrome. The rearrangement uses TRBV7-8 and TRBJ2-6; D is unresolved. The CDR3 here is CASSLVESGANVLTF. CDR3 bases: TGTGCCAGCAGCTTGGTAGAATCTGGGGCCAACGTCCTGACTTTC.